A selection of T cell receptor beta chains follows, all from one sample in a study of blood T cell repertoires in COVID-19. Clones were sequenced by immunoSEQ multiplex PCR, and TCRdb holds only the in-frame ones, with some missing. The sample lists some 70,000 clones, approximately 88% occurring once. Sample: peripheral blood. All receptors derive from a woman in her 70s with acute or convalescent COVID-19. Each CDR3 is given with its conserved first and last residue. A D gene is named only where the DNA matches it firmly. Some rows mark clone size as missing; the rest say once, few, many or name a class of expanded clone.

abundance | j_gene | v_gene | d_gene | CDR3nt | CDR3aa
- | TRBJ1-1 | TRBV7-9 | TRBD1 | TGTGCCAGCAGCCTAACCGGGACAGGGAACACTGAAGCTTTCTTT | CASSLTGTGNTEAFF
- | TRBJ1-1 | TRBV18 | - | TGTGCCAGCTCACCACCGGGAGGGACTACTGAAGCTTTCTTT | CASSPPGGTTEAFF
- | TRBJ1-2 | TRBV28 | - | TGTGCCAGCAGTCCCGTCCACAGTCCTGGCTACACCTTC | CASSPVHSPGYTF
- | TRBJ1-1 | TRBV5-1 | - | TGCGCCAGCAGCCCCTCACAGGGACCCATGAACACTGAAGCTTTCTTT | CASSPSQGPMNTEAFF
once | TRBJ1-6 | TRBV28 | - | TGTGCCAGCAGGTTACGGGGTAGCTCCTATAATTCACCCCTCCACTTT | CASRLRGSSYNSPLHF
- | TRBJ2-3 | TRBV29-1 | TRBD2 | TGCAGCGTCGAGACTCCCAATGAGCGGGAGTTTGCAGATACGCAGTATTTT | CSVETPNEREFADTQYF
- | TRBJ2-2 | TRBV13 | - | TGTGCCAGCAGCCGAACAACCGGGGAGCTGTTTTTT | CASSRTTGELFF
- | TRBJ1-6 | TRBV28 | - | TGTGCCAGCAGCGCGACAGTGAGCTCCTATAATTCACCCCTCCACTTT | CASSATVSSYNSPLHF
- | TRBJ1-1 | TRBV29-1 | TRBD1 | TGCAGCGTCCGCAGGGGGGAGACCACTGAAGCTTTCTTT | CSVRRGETTEAFF
- | TRBJ1-2 | TRBV28 | TRBD1 | TGTGCCAGCAACCAGGGGGCTCTTCGGGGCTACACCTTC | CASNQGALRGYTF
- | TRBJ1-4 | TRBV2 | - | TGTGCCAGCAGAGGAGCCCGAAATGAAAAACTGTTTTTT | CASRGARNEKLFF
- | TRBJ2-4 | TRBV7-3 | TRBD2 | TGTGCCAGCAGCTTAGGTCCAGCGGGAGAAGGAGACATTCAGTACTTC | CASSLGPAGEGDIQYF
- | TRBJ2-1 | TRBV11-1 | - | TGTGCCAGCAGCCCCCTGGCGGGGCGCTCCTACAATGAGCAGTTCTTC | CASSPLAGRSYNEQFF
- | TRBJ2-5 | TRBV5-1 | - | TGCGCCAGCAGCTTGGGGCACGGTGTACCGGGGACCCAGTACTTC | CASSLGHGVPGTQYF
- | TRBJ1-1 | TRBV19 | TRBD1 | TGTGCCAGTTCCCGGCAGGGGGGACGGGGGACTGAAGCTTTCTTT | CASSRQGGRGTEAFF